This T cell receptor beta chain was captured in a study of neoadjuvant nivolumab and ipilimumab in lung cancer. Study-wide findings and caveats: TCR sequencing covered a small number of samples. Resected tumors had greater TCR richness and clonality than uninvolved lung. Pathologic regression was not significantly tied to TCR clonality. Blood richness before therapy tracked richness in tumors resected after neoadjuvant therapy.

The CDR3 length is 15 residues. The germline CDR1 and CDR2 sequences are MNHEY and SVGAGI. V was shortened by 0 bases and J by 4 bases, with 13 bases between the two germline ends. Worth noting for this clone: Antigen unknown.

Data came from immunoSEQ multiplex PCR; TCRdb stores just in-frame clones and leaves some out. The sample consists of fewer than 30,000 clones, 80% to 85% of them appearing once. The starting material was tumor tissue, obtained after neoadjuvant nivolumab, alone or with ipilimumab, at or shortly before surgery. The receptor's source is an adult with non-small cell lung cancer. The chain combines TRBV6-5 with TRBJ2-7, with D possibly being TRBD1 (5 bases). The CDR3 loop is CASSYSRTRAYEQYF. For the CDR3, the DNA is TGTGCCAGCAGTTACTCCCGCACCAGGGCATACGAGCAGTACTTC.